These 6 T cell receptor beta chains were sequenced from one sample in a study of human T cells and chemical hapten exposure. Time point denoted: patch test 3, about 24 weeks after DPC sensitization. Treatment in this sample: therapeutic diphenylcyclopropenone sensitization with weekly scalp DPC. MiXCR was run by TCRdb on the RACE reads, yielding one entry per CDR3 protein. The table shows about 190,000 distinct CDR3 sequences, with about 25% occurring only once. Source: whole blood, taken in connection with sensitization to the hapten diphenylcyclopropenone (DPC). These TCRs come from a woman aged 40 to 55 with alopecia areata. Some clones in this sample may be carry-over from other donors' samples.

This rearrangement joins TRBV7-2 to TRBJ2-2, with TRBD2 matching 7 bases. The CDR3 spans 16 residues. V shed 1 base and J 4 bases; nucleotides not matched to a gene: 6. The germline V gene encodes CDR1 SGHTA and CDR2 FQGNSA. The CDR3 DNA is TGTGCCAGCAGCTTAGTTACCAGCGGGACCACCGGGGAGCTGTTTTTT. Protein product: CASSLVTSGTTGELFF. Supplemented by reference TRBV7-2 and TRBJ2-2, the full variable domain reads GAGVSQSPSNKVTEKGKDVELRCDPISGHTALYWYRQSLGQGLEFLIYFQGNSAPDKSGLPSDRFSAERTGGSVSTLTIQRTQQEDSAVYLCASSLVTSGTTGELFFGEGSRLTVL.

The J gene is TRBJ2-3, the V gene TRBV5-1; tentatively, D is TRBD2 (6 bases). V was trimmed by 0 bases and J by 4 bases, leaving 9 bases between them. The CDR3 totals 14 residues. From germline, CDR1 is SGHRS and CDR2 YFSETQ. The CDR3 DNA sequence: TGCGCCAGCAGCTTGGTACCGGGGGCAGATACGCAGTATTTT. Translated, it gives CASSLVPGADTQYF. Full variable domain (missing parts from reference TRBV5-1 and TRBJ2-3): KAGVTQTPRYLIKTRGQQVTLSCSPISGHRSVSWYQQTPGQGLQFLFEYFSETQRNKGNFPGRFSGRQFSNSRSEMNVSTLELGDSALYLCASSLVPGADTQYFGPGTRLTVL.

V gene TRBV9 combines with J gene TRBJ2-7; 7 nucleotides match TRBD2. V was pared by 0 bases and J by 5 bases, with 8 bases of the junction left unmatched. This CDR3 region has 15 residues. The germline V gene encodes CDR1 SGDLS and CDR2 YYNGEE. The CDR3 DNA sequence: TGTGCCAGCAGCGTAGGGGGCGGGAGAAGTAACGAGCAGTACTTC. Protein: CASSVGGGRSNEQYF.

The chain has TRBV27 and TRBJ1-1; perhaps TRBD1 as D (5 bases). V lost 5 bases, J lost 5 bases, and 9 bases lay in between. The CDR3 contains 12 residues. The germline CDR1 and CDR2 sequences are MNHEY and SMNVEV (reference sequence). Here the CDR3 reads CASSPRQTEAFF. The CDR3, as DNA: TGTGCCAGCAGTCCAAGACAGACTGAAGCTTTCTTT.

V and J are TRBV7-6 and TRBJ2-5, with D perhaps given as TRBD1 or TRBD2 (6 bases each). Germline assignment: CDR1 SGHVS and CDR2 FNYEAQ. V was cut by 5 bases and J by 5 bases, with 15 bases left in between. The CDR3 consists of 14 residues. The CDR3 sequence is CASSIGGGGETQYF. The CDR3 DNA reads as TGTGCCAGCAGCATAGGGGGAGGAGGGGAGACCCAGTACTTC.

J is TRBJ2-6 and V is TRBV4-3, with D possibly TRBD2 on 6 matching bases. V lost 1 base and J 0 bases, leaving 10 bases between the germline ends. Germline CDR1 LGHNA, CDR2 YSLEER. CDR3 length: 17 residues. CDR3 DNA sequence: TGCGCCAGCAGCCAAGGGGTCGGGAGCTCTGGGGCCAACGTCCTGACTTTC. This codes for CASSQGVGSSGANVLTF.